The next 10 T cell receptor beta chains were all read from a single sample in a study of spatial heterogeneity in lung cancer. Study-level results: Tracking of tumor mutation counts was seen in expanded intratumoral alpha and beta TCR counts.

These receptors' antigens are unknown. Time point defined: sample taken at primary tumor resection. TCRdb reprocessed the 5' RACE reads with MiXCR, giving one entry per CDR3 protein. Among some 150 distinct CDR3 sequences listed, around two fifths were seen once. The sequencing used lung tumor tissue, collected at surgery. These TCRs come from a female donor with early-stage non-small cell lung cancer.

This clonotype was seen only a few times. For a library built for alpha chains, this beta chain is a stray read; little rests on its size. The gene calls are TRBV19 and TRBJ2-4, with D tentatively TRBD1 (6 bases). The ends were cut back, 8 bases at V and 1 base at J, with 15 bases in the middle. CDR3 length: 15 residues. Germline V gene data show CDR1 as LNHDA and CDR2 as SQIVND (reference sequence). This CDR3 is CASAYFDRAKNIQYF. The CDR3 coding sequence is TGTGCCAGTGCCTACTTTGACAGGGCCAAAAACATTCAGTACTTC.

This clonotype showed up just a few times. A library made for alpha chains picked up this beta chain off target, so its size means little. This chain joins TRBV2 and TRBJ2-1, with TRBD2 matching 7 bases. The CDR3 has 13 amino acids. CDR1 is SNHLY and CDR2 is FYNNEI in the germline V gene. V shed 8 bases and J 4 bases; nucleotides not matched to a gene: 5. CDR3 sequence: CASQGTIYNEQFF. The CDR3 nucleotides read TGTGCCAGCCAAGGGACTATATACAATGAGCAGTTCTTC. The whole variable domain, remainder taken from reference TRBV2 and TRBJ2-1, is EPEVTQTPSHQVTQMGQEVILRCVPISNHLYFYWYRQILGQKVEFLVSFYNNEISEKSEIFDDQFSVERPDGSNFTLKIRSTKLEDSAMYFCASQGTIYNEQFFGPGTRLTVL.

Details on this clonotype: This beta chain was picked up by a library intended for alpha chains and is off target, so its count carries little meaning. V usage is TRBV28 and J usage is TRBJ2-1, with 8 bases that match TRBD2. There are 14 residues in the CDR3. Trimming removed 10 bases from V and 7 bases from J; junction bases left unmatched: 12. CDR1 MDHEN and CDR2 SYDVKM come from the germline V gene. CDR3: CATIFREGGNEQFF. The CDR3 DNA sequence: TGTGCCACCATCTTCCGGGAGGGGGGGAATGAGCAGTTCTTC.

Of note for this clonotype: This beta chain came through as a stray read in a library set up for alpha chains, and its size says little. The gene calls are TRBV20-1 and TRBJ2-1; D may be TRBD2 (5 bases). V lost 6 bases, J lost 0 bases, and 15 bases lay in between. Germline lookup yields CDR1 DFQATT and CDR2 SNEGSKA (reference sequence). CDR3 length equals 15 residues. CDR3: CSAENSESSYNEQFF. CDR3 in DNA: TGCAGTGCCGAAAATAGCGAGAGCTCCTACAATGAGCAGTTCTTC.

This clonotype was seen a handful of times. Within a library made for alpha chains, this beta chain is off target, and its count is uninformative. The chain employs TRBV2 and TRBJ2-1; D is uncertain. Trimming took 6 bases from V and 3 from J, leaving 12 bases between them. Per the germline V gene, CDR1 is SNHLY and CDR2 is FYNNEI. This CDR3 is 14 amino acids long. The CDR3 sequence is CASSTVVGYNEQFF. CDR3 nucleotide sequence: TGTGCCAGCAGCACCGTTGTGGGCTACAATGAGCAGTTCTTC. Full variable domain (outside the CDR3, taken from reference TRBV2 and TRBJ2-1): EPEVTQTPSHQVTQMGQEVILRCVPISNHLYFYWYRQILGQKVEFLVSFYNNEISEKSEIFDDQFSVERPDGSNFTLKIRSTKLEDSAMYFCASSTVVGYNEQFFGPGTRLTVL.

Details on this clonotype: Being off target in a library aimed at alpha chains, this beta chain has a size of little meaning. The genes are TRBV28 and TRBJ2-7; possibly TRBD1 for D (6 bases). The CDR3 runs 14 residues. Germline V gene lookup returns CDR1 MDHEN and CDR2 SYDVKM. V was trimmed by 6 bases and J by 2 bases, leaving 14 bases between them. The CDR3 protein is CASRKQGRPYEQYF. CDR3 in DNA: TGTGCCAGCAGGAAACAGGGACGTCCCTACGAGCAGTACTTC.

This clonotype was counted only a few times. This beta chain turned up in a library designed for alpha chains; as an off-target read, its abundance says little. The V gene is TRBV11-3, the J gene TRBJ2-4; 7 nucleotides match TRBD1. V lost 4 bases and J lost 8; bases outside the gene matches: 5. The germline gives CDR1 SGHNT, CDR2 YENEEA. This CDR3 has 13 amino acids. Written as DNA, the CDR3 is TGTGCCAGCAGCTCCGAGCAGGGGGACATTCAGTACTTC. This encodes CASSSEQGDIQYF.

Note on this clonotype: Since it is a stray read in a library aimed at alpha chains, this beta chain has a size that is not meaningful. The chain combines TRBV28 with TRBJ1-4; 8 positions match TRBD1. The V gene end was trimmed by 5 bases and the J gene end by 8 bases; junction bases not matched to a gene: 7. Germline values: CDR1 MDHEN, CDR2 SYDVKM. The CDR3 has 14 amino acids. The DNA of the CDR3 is TGTGCCAGCAGTCCGACAGGGGAACAGGAAAAACTGTTTTTT. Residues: CASSPTGEQEKLFF.

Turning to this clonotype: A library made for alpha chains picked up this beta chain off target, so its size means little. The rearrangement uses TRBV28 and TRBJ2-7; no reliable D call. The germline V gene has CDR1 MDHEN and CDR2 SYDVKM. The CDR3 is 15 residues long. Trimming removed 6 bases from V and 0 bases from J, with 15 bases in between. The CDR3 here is CASSNFGSYSYEQYF. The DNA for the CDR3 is TGTGCCAGCAGCAATTTCGGGTCATACTCCTACGAGCAGTACTTC.

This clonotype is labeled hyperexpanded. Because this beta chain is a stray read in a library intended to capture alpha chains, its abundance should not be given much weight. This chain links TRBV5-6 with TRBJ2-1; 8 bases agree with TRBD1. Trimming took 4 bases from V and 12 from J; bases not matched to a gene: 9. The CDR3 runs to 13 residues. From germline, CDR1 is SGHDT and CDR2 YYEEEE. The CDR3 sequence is CASSAVRDRRQFF. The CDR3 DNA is TGTGCCAGCAGCGCCGTCCGGGACAGGAGGCAGTTCTTC.